The entry below describes one T cell receptor (beta chain). Its antigen is undetermined. The sample is drawn from a study of T cell repertoires in aging, cancer and after chemotherapy. Study conclusions and caveats: Across the chemotherapy interval, each cancer cohort showed higher median generation probability, suggesting thymic rebound.

A mixed TRB-A/B primer pool amplified rearranged TRB by multiplex touch-down PCR. TCRdb reprocessed the multiplex PCR reads via MiXCR and lists one record per CDR3 protein. The sample contains around 1,300 distinct CDR3 sequences, 21% of which appear only once. The template was genomic DNA from peripheral blood, not RNA. Germline CDR1 SQVTM, CDR2 ANQGSEA. The V end was cut by 0 bases, the J end by 4 bases, with 9 bases between. This CDR3 is built from 13 residues. The rearrangement joins TRBV29-1 to TRBJ1-2; D may be TRBD1 (5 bases). This sequence originates from a human donor with a solid tumor. Material: blood. The CDR3 DNA reads as TGCAGCGTTGAAGATGTGGGGGTCTATGGCTACACCTTC. It specifies CSVEDVGVYGYTF.